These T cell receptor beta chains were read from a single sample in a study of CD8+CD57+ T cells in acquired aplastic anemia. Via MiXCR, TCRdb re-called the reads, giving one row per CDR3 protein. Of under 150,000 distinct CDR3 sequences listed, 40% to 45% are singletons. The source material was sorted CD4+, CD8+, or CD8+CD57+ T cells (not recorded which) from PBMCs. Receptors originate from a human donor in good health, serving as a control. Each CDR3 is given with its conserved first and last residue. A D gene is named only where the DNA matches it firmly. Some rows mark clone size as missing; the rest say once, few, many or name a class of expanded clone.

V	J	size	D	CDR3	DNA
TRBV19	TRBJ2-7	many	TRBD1	CASGTGTYEQYF	TGTGCCAGTGGGACAGGGACCTACGAGCAGTACTTC
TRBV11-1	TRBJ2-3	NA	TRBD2	CASSLTSGITDTQYF	TGTGCCAGCAGCTTAACTAGCGGGATTACAGATACGCAGTATTTT
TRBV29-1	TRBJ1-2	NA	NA	CSYSTGDYGYTF	TGCAGTTACTCGACCGGTGACTATGGCTACACCTTC
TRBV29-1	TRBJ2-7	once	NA	CSAKQGPYEQYF	TGCAGCGCAAAACAGGGACCCTACGAGCAGTACTTC
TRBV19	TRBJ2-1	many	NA	CASTNRRGNEQFF	TGTGCCAGTACCAACCGTCGGGGGAATGAGCAGTTCTTC
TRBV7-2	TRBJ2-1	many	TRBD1	CASSQGVRYNEQFF	TGTGCCAGCAGCCAGGGGGTCCGCTACAATGAGCAGTTCTTC
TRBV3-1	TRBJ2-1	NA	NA	CASSQDNGRNEQFF	TGTGCCAGCAGCCAAGATAACGGTAGGAATGAGCAGTTCTTC
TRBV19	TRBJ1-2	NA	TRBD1	CASTGQGPGGYTF	TGTGCCAGTACAGGACAGGGACCCGGTGGCTACACCTTC
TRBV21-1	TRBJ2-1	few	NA	CASSNPGQGAASGRHNEQFF	TGTGCCAGCAGCAACCCGGGACAGGGGGCGGCTAGCGGGAGACACAATGAGCAGTTCTTC
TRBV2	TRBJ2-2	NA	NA	CASSANTGELFF	TGTGCCAGCAGTGCCAACACAGGGGAGCTGTTTTTT
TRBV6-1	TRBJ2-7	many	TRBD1	CASRHGTGALPYEQYF	TGTGCCAGCAGACATGGGACAGGGGCCCTCCCCTACGAGCAGTACTTC
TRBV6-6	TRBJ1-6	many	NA	CASSYSSRPNSPLHF	TGTGCCAGCAGTTACTCGTCCAGGCCAAATTCACCCCTCCACTTT
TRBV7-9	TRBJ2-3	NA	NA	CASSLDPDTQYF	TGTGCCAGCAGCTTAGATCCAGATACGCAGTATTTT
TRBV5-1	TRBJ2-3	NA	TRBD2	CASSLLAGSTDTQYF	TGCGCCAGCAGCTTACTAGCGGGGAGCACAGATACGCAGTATTTT
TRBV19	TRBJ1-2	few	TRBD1	CASRLGQGADYTF	TGTGCCAGTAGGCTTGGACAGGGGGCGGACTACACCTTC
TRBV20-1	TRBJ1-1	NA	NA	CSASFSGTVNTEAFF	TGCAGTGCTAGCTTTTCCGGGACGGTGAACACTGAAGCTTTCTTT
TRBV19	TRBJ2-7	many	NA	CASSINGYEQYF	TGTGCCAGTAGTATAAACGGCTACGAGCAGTACTTC
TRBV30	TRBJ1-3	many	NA	CAWSVDSGNTIYF	TGTGCCTGGAGTGTCGATTCTGGAAACACCATATATTTT
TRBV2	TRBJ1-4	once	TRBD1	CASRGQGFEKLFF	TGTGCCAGCAGAGGACAGGGTTTCGAAAAACTGTTTTTT
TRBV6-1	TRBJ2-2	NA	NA	CASSEGAGELFF	TGTGCCAGCAGTGAAGGCGCCGGGGAGCTGTTTTTT
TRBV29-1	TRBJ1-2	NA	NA	CSVPDSYGYTF	TGCAGCGTTCCCGACAGTTATGGCTACACCTTC
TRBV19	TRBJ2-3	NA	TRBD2	CASRTRSSNEQYF	TGTGCCAGCCGGACTAGGAGTTCAAATGAGCAGTATTTT
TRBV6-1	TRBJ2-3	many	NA	CASSETVRFGSTDTQYF	TGTGCCAGCAGTGAAACGGTGCGGTTTGGGAGCACAGATACGCAGTATTTT
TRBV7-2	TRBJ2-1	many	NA	CASSLGLYNEQFF	TGTGCCAGCAGCTTAGGGCTCTACAATGAGCAGTTCTTC
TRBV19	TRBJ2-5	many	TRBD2	CASSIQAGGRETQYF	TGTGCCAGTAGTATTCAAGCGGGAGGGCGTGAGACCCAGTACTTC
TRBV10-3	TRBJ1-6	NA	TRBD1	CAISAGQPKEGSPLHF	TGTGCCATCAGTGCGGGACAGCCAAAGGAAGGTTCACCCCTCCACTTT
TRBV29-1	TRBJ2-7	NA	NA	CSVGGPYEQYF	TGCAGCGTAGGCGGGCCCTACGAGCAGTACTTC
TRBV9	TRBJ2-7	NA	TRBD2	CASGGPGLAYEQYF	TGTGCCAGCGGAGGACCGGGACTAGCCTACGAGCAGTACTTC
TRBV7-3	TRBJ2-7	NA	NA	CASSPKAGGGAEQYF	TGTGCCAGCAGCCCCAAAGCAGGGGGAGGCGCCGAGCAGTACTTC
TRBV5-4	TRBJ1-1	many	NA	CASSSPITEAFF	TGTGCCAGCAGCTCCCCAATCACTGAAGCTTTCTTT
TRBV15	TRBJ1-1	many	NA	CATSKRLQGLNTEAFF	TGTGCCACCAGCAAGAGATTACAGGGATTGAACACTGAAGCTTTCTTT
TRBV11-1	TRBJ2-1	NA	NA	CASSSPRLEVHEQFF	TGTGCCAGCAGCTCCCCTCGACTAGAGGTCCATGAGCAGTTCTTC